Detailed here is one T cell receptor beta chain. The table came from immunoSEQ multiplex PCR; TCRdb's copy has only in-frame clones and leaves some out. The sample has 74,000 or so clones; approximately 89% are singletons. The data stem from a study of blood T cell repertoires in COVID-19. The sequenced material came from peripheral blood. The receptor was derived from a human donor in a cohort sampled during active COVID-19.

The CDR3 reads CASSQAGGPREQFF. CDR3 bases: TGCGCCAGCAGTCAAGCGGGAGGGCCGCGGGAGCAGTTCTTC. The chain joins TRBV10-1 to TRBJ2-1; 10 nucleotides match TRBD2. Per the germline V gene, CDR1 is WNHNN and CDR2 is SYGVQD (reference sequence). The CDR3 covers 14 residues. The V segment lost 5 bases and the J segment 10 bases; nucleotides outside the gene matches: 8.